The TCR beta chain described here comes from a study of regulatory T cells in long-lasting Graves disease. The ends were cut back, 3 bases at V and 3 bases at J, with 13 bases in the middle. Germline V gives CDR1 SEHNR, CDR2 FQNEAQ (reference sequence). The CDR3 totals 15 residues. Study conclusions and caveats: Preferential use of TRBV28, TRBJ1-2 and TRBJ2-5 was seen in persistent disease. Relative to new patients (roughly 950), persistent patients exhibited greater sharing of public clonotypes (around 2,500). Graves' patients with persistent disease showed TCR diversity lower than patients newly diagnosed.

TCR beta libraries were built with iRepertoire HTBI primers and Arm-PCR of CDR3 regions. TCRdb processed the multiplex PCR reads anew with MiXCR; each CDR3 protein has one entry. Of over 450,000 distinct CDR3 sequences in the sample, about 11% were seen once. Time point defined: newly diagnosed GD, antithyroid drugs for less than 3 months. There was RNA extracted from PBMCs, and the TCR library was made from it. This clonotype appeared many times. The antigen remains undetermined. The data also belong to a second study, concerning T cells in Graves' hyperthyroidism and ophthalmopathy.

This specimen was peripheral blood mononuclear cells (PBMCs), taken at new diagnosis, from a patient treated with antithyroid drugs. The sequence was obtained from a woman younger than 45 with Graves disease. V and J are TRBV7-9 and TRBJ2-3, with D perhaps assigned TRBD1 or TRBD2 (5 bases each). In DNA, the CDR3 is TGTGCCAGCAGCTTTAAGGGACGAGCAACAGATACGCAGTATTTT. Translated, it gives CASSFKGRATDTQYF. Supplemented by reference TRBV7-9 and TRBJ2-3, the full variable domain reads DTGVSQNPRHKITKRGQNVTFRCDPISEHNRLYWYRQTLGQGPEFLTYFQNEAQLEKSRLLSDRFSAERPKGSFSTLEIQRTEQGDSAMYLCASSFKGRATDTQYFGPGTRLTVL.